One and the same sample provided the 20 T cell receptor beta chains below, sequenced in a study of cytomegalovirus exposure and HLA in healthy donors. Sequencing used immunoSEQ multiplex PCR; TCRdb keeps in-frame clones, though not all of them. The table includes about 120,000 clones, 80% to 90% detected once. Sequencing used PBMCs. The receptors stem from a woman under 30 in good health and CMV-seronegative.

The chain combines TRBV5-6 with TRBJ2-7; weak D call: TRBD2 (5 bases). CDR1 and CDR2 from the germline V gene are SGHDT and YYEEEE. This CDR3 spans 16 amino acids. Trimming stripped 5 bases from V and 0 bases from J, with 18 bases between. In nucleotides, the CDR3 is TGTGCCAGCAGGGTCGGGATGCAATCTAGCTCCTACGAGCAGTACTTC. It encodes CASRVGMQSSSYEQYF. The variable domain in full, with the rest retrieved from reference TRBV5-6 and TRBJ2-7, is DAGVTQSPTHLIKTRGQQVTLRCSPKSGHDTVSWYQQALGQGPQFIFQYYEEEERQRGNFPDRFSGHQFPNYSSELNVNALLLGDSALYLCASRVGMQSSSYEQYFGPGTRLTVT.

This clone was seen more than once but under ten times. The V gene is TRBV5-1, the J gene TRBJ2-6; 8 positions match TRBD2. Germline loops: CDR1 SGHRS, CDR2 YFSETQ. The junction had 1 base not matched to a gene; V was cut back by 3 bases and J by 2 bases. The CDR3 contains 15 residues. The CDR3 region is CASSSGRAGANVLTF. In nucleotides, the CDR3 is TGCGCCAGCAGCTCCGGGAGGGCTGGGGCCAACGTCCTGACTTTC. Supplemented by reference TRBV5-1 and TRBJ2-6, the full variable domain reads KAGVTQTPRYLIKTRGQQVTLSCSPISGHRSVSWYQQTPGQGLQFLFEYFSETQRNKGNFPGRFSGRQFSNSRSEMNVSTLELGDSALYLCASSSGRAGANVLTFGAGSRLTVL.

This chain joins TRBV18 and TRBJ1-1; no reliable D call. Germline V CDR1 and CDR2: KGHSH, LQKENI. Trimming shortened V by 3 bases and J by 3 bases, and 23 bases separated the two germline ends. The CDR3 is made up of 18 amino acids. CDR3 sequence (DNA): TGTGCCAGCTCACCCCCCGTTTTTTCGAGGGCTTCTGACACTGAAGCTTTCTTT. Translating gives CASSPPVFSRASDTEAFF.

The chain couples TRBV9 to TRBJ2-5; unclear D gene. Germline V CDR1 and CDR2: SGDLS, YYNGEE. Trimming removed 4 bases at V and 0 bases at J, with 13 bases between. The CDR3 has 15 residues. The CDR3 loop is CASSSAERNQETQYF. CDR3 sequence (DNA): TGTGCCAGCAGCTCTGCCGAGAGGAACCAAGAGACCCAGTACTTC.

This chain joins TRBV11-2 and TRBJ1-3; D may be TRBD1 (5 bases). V lost 3 bases to trimming and J lost 5 bases, with 14 bases between them. The length of the CDR3 is 15 residues. The germline V gene encodes CDR1 SGHAT and CDR2 FQNNGV. CDR3 bases: TGTGCCAGCAGCTTGCCCACGGGGGGACGAAACACCATATATTTT. This gives the protein CASSLPTGGRNTIYF.

This chain links TRBV9 with TRBJ2-7, with unresolved D. V was clipped by 0 bases and J by 1 base, with 8 bases between them. Germline values: CDR1 SGDLS, CDR2 YYNGEE. CDR3 size: 14 residues. CDR3 in DNA: TGTGCCAGCAGCGTAGGCGGTTATTCCTACGAGCAGTACTTC. This sequence encodes CASSVGGYSYEQYF.

J is TRBJ2-3 and V is TRBV9; TRBD1 matches at 12 bases. J lost 6 bases, V lost 5 bases, and 4 bases had no gene match. The CDR3 extends over 14 amino acids. The germline CDR1 and CDR2 sequences are SGDLS and YYNGEE. CDR3: CASRPGQGADTQYF. The CDR3 nucleotides are TGTGCCAGCAGACCGGGACAGGGGGCCGATACGCAGTATTTT.

This clone was detected only once. The rearrangement uses TRBV19 and TRBJ1-2, with no clear D. Looked up from germline, CDR1 is LNHDA and CDR2 is SQIVND (reference sequence). V shed 2 bases and J shed 2 bases, with 9 bases lying between them. The CDR3 is made up of 14 amino acids. The CDR3 is CASSISASNYGYTF. The DNA for the CDR3 is TGTGCCAGTAGTATATCTGCGTCAAACTATGGCTACACCTTC.

The chain employs TRBV6-6 and TRBJ1-4, with D perhaps TRBD1 (6 bases). The V and J ends lost 7 bases and 7 bases respectively, with 22 bases between them. The germline gives CDR1 MNHNY, CDR2 SVGAGI (reference sequence). This CDR3 spans 16 amino acids. CDR3 DNA: TGTGCCAGCACCGACCCGGGGGGGAGGGACACTGAAAAACTGTTTTTT. It translates to CASTDPGGRDTEKLFF.

The chain is built from TRBV7-9 and TRBJ2-7, with a tentative D call TRBD1 (6 bases). This CDR3 comprises 15 residues. The ends were cut back, 1 base at V and 4 bases at J, with 14 bases in the middle. From germline, CDR1 is SEHNR and CDR2 FQNEAQ (reference sequence). CDR3 DNA: TGTGCCAGCAGCTTAGGATTCACAGGGCAATACGAGCAGTACTTC. The encoded protein is CASSLGFTGQYEQYF.

The V and J genes are TRBV20-1 and TRBJ2-3, with D tentatively TRBD2 (5 bases). Trimming removed 2 bases at V and 9 bases at J, with 9 bases between. Looked up from germline, CDR1 is DFQATT and CDR2 is SNEGSKA (reference sequence). The CDR3 has 11 amino acids. CDR3 coding DNA: TGCAGTGCTAGACCCCGGGAAACGCAGTATTTT. It encodes CSARPRETQYF.

Notes on this clone: The junction departs from germline at one end; a sequencing error may be responsible. The chain couples TRBV6-1 to TRBJ2-6; possibly TRBD1 for D (5 bases). This CDR3 has 15 residues. CDR1 is MNHNS, CDR2 SASEGT, per germline. Written as DNA, the CDR3 is TGTGCCATCAGTTCAGGGTTCTCTGGGGCCAACGTCCTGACTTTC. As protein: CAISSGFSGANVLTF.

The J gene is TRBJ2-3, the V gene TRBV27, with a weak D call TRBD2 (6 bases). This CDR3 has 15 residues. V was shortened by 8 bases and J by 4 bases, with 19 bases between the two germline ends. CDR1 and CDR2 (germline): MNHEY, SMNVEV (reference sequence). CDR3: CASGSGVQHPDTQYF. The CDR3 DNA reads TGTGCCAGCGGTTCGGGGGTCCAGCACCCAGATACGCAGTATTTT.

V usage is TRBV7-9 and J usage is TRBJ2-5; 7 bases are a match to TRBD2. Per the germline V gene, CDR1 is SEHNR and CDR2 is FQNEAQ (reference sequence). CDR3 size: 16 residues. The ends lost 2 bases at V and 1 base at J; junction bases unmatched: 7. In DNA form, the CDR3 reads TGTGCCAGCAGCTTACGGGCGACTAGCCCCCAAGAGACCCAGTACTTC. Its translation is CASSLRATSPQETQYF.

This clone appeared once. The CDR3, as DNA: TGTGCCAGCAGCTCCAGGGAGGGGAACACTGAAGCTTTCTTT. Its protein is CASSSREGNTEAFF. The chain joins TRBV7-8 to TRBJ1-1, with D tentatively TRBD1 (5 bases). This CDR3 contains 14 residues. Trimming took 4 bases from V and 1 from J, leaving 10 bases between them. The germline V gene has CDR1 SGHVS and CDR2 FQNEAQ.

The chain couples TRBV23-1 to TRBJ2-1; 8 positions agree with TRBD1. TRBV23-1 is placed among ORFs of uncertain function. The CDR3 has 14 amino acids. Germline trimming cut 4 bases from V and 8 bases from J; bases unmatched to any gene: 7. CDR3 nucleotide sequence: TGCGCCAGCAGTCCCCTGGACAGGGCCTATGAGCAGTTCTTC. Translation: CASSPLDRAYEQFF.

The chain has TRBV5-1 and TRBJ2-5; D might be TRBD1 (5 bases). The CDR3 sequence is 14 residues long. CDR1 and CDR2 (germline): SGHRS, YFSETQ. The V and J ends lost 4 bases and 3 bases respectively, with 13 bases between them. CDR3 in amino acids: CASSPTGTEETQYF. In DNA, the CDR3 is TGCGCCAGCAGCCCAACAGGAACCGAAGAGACCCAGTACTTC.

J is TRBJ1-1 and V is TRBV5-5; D is possibly TRBD1 (6 bases). The germline V gene encodes CDR1 SGHKS and CDR2 YYEKEE (reference sequence). The CDR3 is 15 residues long. Trimming cost V 4 bases and J 5 bases, with 18 bases left between them. CDR3 amino acids: CASSRYVGQGTEAFF. As DNA, the CDR3 is TGTGCCAGCAGCCGGTACGTAGGGCAGGGGACTGAAGCTTTCTTT.

This clone was recorded once. The chain is built from TRBV18 and TRBJ1-4, with D possibly being TRBD1 (5 bases). Looked up from germline, CDR1 is KGHSH and CDR2 is LQKENI. Trimming cost V 2 bases and J 6 bases, with 7 bases left between them. This CDR3 has 13 amino acids. CDR3: CASSPGGDEKLFF. Written as DNA, the CDR3 is TGTGCCAGCTCACCAGGGGGGGATGAAAAACTGTTTTTT.

This clone has a single count. The V gene is TRBV11-2, the J gene TRBJ2-1; TRBD2 matches 11 bases. The V gene end was trimmed by 1 base and the J gene end by 8 bases; junction bases not matched to a gene: 13. The CDR3 is made up of 18 amino acids. Germline V lookup: CDR1 SGHAT, CDR2 FQNNGV. The CDR3 loop reads CASSLGSRIAGGQDEQFF. CDR3 nucleotide sequence: TGTGCCAGCAGCTTAGGGAGCCGAATAGCGGGGGGGCAGGATGAGCAGTTCTTC.